This TCR beta chain was retrieved from a study of blood T cells in healthy people across ages. Points on this clonotype: Antigen unknown.

Study results and limitations: In these data, TCR beta diversity tracked strongly with naive T cell percentage. A roughly linear fall in TCR beta diversity per million T cells was seen with increasing age.

CDR3 size: 14 residues. The V gene lost 3 bases and the J gene lost 2 bases, with 11 bases spanning the gap. Germline CDR1 and CDR2: KGHSH and LQKENI. Caucasian individuals from Russia who were healthy and aged about 6 to 95 acted as donors. A second about 7 to 11 cycle PCR used barcoded and J-beta primers. Every single cDNA molecule received a tag from a template-switch adaptor with 12 random nucleotides. TCRdb ran MiXCR on the 5' RACE reads and lists one entry per CDR3 protein. The repertoire includes some 920,000 distinct CDR3 sequences, roughly 51% of them detected once, and roughly a fifth sits in the top ten.

The sample comprised blood. The V call is TRBV18, the J call TRBJ2-7, with TRBD1 as a possible D gene (6 bases). This clonotype was obtained from a woman aged 55-69 years in good health. CDR3 nucleotides: TGTGCCAGCTCACCCGGGACATGCGCCTACGAGCAGTACTTC. Translation gives CASSPGTCAYEQYF.